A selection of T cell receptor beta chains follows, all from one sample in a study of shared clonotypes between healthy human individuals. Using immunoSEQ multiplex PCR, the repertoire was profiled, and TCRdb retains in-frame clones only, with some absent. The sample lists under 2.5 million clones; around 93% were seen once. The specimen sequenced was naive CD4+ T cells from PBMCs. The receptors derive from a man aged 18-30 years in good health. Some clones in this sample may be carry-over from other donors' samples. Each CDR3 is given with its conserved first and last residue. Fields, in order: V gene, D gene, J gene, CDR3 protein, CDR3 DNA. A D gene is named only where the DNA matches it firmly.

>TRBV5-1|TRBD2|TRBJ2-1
CASSLGQLTSGNYNEQFF
TGCGCCAGCAGCTTGGGCCAGCTGACTAGCGGGAATTACAATGAGCAGTTCTTC
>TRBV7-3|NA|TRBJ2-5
CASSFDPGEGETQYF
TGTGCCAGCAGCTTCGATCCAGGGGAAGGGGAGACCCAGTACTTC
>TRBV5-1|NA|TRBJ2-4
CASSLWAESSKNIQYF
TGCGCCAGCAGCTTGTGGGCAGAATCTTCCAAAAACATTCAGTACTTC
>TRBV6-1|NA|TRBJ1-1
CASTLPGGAVTEAFF
TGTGCCAGCACCCTACCAGGAGGGGCGGTCACTGAAGCTTTCTTT
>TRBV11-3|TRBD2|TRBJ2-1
CASSLGLAGSDEQFF
TGTGCCAGCAGCCTGGGGCTAGCGGGATCCGATGAGCAGTTCTTC
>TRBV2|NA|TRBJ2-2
CASSDRGTGELFF
TGTGCCAGCAGTGATCGGGGTACCGGGGAGCTGTTTTTT
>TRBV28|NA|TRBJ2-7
CASRLKGSYEQYF
TGTGCCAGCAGATTAAAAGGCTCCTACGAGCAGTACTTC
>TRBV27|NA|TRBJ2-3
CASTTVRASGTDTQYF
TGTGCCAGCACCACGGTTCGGGCTAGCGGCACAGATACGCAGTATTTT
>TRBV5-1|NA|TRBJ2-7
CASSFPGYEQYF
TGCGCCAGCAGCTTTCCTGGATACGAGCAGTACTTC
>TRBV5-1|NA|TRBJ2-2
CASSPGALSGTGELFF
TGCGCCAGCAGCCCAGGGGCTTTATCGGGTACCGGGGAGCTGTTTTTT
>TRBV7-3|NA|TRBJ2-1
CASSLAGIDEQFF
TGTGCCAGCAGCTTAGCAGGGATCGATGAGCAGTTCTTC
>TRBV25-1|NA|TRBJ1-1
CASSDRGTEAFF
TGTGCCAGCAGTGATCGGGGTACTGAAGCTTTCTTT
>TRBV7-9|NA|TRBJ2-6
CASAVWGALGSGANVLTF
TGTGCCAGCGCAGTTTGGGGAGCTCTGGGCTCTGGGGCCAACGTCCTGACTTTC
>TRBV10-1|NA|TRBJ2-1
CASSEGRWGPEQFF
TGCGCCAGCAGTGAGGGGCGGTGGGGTCCGGAGCAGTTCTTC
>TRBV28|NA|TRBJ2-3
CASTAPGTDTQYF
TGTGCCAGCACCGCACCAGGCACAGATACGCAGTATTTT
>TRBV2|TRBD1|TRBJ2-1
CASSLDRYNEQFF
TGTGCCAGCAGTCTGGACAGGTACAATGAGCAGTTCTTC
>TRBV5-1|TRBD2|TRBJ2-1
CASSPPTSGHYNEQFF
TGCGCCAGCAGCCCCCCGACTAGCGGGCATTACAATGAGCAGTTCTTC
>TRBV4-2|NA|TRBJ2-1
CASSQDGRDSYNEQFF
TGTGCCAGCAGCCAAGATGGGCGGGATTCGTACAATGAGCAGTTCTTC
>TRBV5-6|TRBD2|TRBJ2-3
CASSLGGGPSDTQYF
TGTGCCAGCAGCTTGGGCGGGGGTCCCTCAGATACGCAGTATTTT
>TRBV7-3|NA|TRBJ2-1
CASSLVYNEQFF
TGTGCCAGCAGCTTAGTTTACAATGAGCAGTTCTTC
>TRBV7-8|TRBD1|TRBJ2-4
CASSYRDRATDIQYF
TGTGCCAGCAGCTACCGGGACAGGGCTACGGACATTCAGTACTTC
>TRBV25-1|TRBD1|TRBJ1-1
CASSEHGQGPTEAFF
TGTGCCAGCAGTGAACACGGACAGGGACCCACTGAAGCTTTCTTT